This TCR beta chain emerged from a study of human T cells and chemical hapten exposure. The sample's time point: pre-sensitization, week 0. Treatment of the sample: therapeutic diphenylcyclopropenone sensitization with weekly scalp DPC. This clonotype was recorded many times. Germline V gene data show CDR1 as SNHLY and CDR2 as FYNNEI. The CDR3 is 15 residues long. V dropped 8 bases and J dropped 0; count of bases not matched to a gene: 6. TCRdb reprocessed the RACE reads via MiXCR and lists one record per CDR3 protein. The repertoire includes roughly 60,000 distinct CDR3 sequences, around 7% of them detected once, and more than 1.5% sits in the top ten.

This chain connects TRBV2 to TRBJ2-2; 7 positions match TRBD1. The receptor was derived from a woman younger than 45 with alopecia areata. Some clones in this sample may be carry-over from other donors' samples. The specimen was whole blood, collected in connection with sensitization to the hapten diphenylcyclopropenone (DPC). The CDR3 DNA follows: TGTGCCAGCCATGGGACAGTCTCGAACACCGGGGAGCTGTTTTTT. Translating gives CASHGTVSNTGELFF.